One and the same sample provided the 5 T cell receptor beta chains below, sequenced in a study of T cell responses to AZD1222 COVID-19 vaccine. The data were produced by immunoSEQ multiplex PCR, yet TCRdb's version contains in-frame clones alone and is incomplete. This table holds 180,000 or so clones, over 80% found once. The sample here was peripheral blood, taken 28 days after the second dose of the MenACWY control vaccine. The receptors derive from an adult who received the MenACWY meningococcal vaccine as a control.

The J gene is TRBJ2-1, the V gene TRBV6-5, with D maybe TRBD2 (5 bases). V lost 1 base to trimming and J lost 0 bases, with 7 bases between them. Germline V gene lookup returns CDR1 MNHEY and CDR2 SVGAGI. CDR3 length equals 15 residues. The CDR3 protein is CASSYLGSSYNEQFF. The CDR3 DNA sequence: TGTGCCAGCAGTTACTTGGGGAGCTCCTACAATGAGCAGTTCTTC.

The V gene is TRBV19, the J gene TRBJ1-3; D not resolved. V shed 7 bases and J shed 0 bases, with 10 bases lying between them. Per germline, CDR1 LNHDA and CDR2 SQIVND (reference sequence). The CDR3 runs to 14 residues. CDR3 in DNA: TGTGCCAGTAAGCAAGGGTCCTCTGGAAACACCATATATTTT. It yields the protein CASKQGSSGNTIYF.

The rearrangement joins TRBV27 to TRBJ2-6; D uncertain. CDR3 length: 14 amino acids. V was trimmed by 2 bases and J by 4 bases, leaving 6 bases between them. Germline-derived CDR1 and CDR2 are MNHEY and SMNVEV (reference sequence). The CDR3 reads CASSLRSGANVLTF. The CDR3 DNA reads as TGTGCCAGCAGTTTACGAAGCGGGGCCAACGTCCTGACTTTC.

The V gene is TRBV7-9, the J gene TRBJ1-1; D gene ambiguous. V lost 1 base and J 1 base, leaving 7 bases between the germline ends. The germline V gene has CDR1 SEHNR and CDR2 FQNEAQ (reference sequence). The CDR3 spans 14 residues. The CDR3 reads CASSLVSGNTEAFF. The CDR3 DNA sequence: TGTGCCAGCAGCTTAGTATCGGGGAACACTGAAGCTTTCTTT.

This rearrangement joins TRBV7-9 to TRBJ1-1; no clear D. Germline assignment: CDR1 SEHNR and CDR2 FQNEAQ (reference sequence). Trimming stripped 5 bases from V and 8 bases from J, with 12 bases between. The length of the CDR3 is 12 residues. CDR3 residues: CASSTEGGEAFF. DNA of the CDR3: TGTGCCAGCAGCACAGAGGGAGGGGAAGCTTTCTTT.